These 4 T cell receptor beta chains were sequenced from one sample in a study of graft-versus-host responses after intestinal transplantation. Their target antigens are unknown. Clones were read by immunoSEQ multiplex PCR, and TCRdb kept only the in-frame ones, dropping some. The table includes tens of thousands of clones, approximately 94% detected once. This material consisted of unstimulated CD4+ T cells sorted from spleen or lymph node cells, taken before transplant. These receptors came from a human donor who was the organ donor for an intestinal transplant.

The CDR3 DNA reads TGTGCCAGCAGCTTGTCAGGGGGGGACACTGAAGCTTTCTTT. Encoded protein: CASSLSGGDTEAFF. The V call is TRBV5-6, the J call TRBJ1-1; 7 bases map to TRBD1. V shed 1 base and J 3 bases; nucleotides not matched to a gene: 3. The CDR3 sequence is 14 residues long. Germline V gives CDR1 SGHDT, CDR2 YYEEEE.

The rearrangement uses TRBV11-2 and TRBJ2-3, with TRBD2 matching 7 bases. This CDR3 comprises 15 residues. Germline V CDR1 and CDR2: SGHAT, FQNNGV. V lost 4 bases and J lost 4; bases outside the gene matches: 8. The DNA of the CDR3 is TGTGCCAGCAGCTGGGGGGGGAGGAGCGCAGATACGCAGTATTTT. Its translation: CASSWGGRSADTQYF.

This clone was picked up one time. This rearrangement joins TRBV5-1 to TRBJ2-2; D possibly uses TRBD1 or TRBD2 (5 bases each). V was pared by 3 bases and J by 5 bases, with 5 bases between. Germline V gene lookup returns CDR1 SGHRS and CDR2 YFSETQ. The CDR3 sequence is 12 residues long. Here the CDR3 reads CASSWGTGELFF. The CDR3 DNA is TGCGCCAGCAGCTGGGGGACCGGGGAGCTGTTTTTT.

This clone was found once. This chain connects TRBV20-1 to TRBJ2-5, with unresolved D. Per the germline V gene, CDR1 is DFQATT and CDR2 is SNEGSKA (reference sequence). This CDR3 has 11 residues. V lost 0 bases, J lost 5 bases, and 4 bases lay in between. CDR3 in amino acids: CSARDRETQYF. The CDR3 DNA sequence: TGCAGTGCTAGAGACAGGGAGACCCAGTACTTC.